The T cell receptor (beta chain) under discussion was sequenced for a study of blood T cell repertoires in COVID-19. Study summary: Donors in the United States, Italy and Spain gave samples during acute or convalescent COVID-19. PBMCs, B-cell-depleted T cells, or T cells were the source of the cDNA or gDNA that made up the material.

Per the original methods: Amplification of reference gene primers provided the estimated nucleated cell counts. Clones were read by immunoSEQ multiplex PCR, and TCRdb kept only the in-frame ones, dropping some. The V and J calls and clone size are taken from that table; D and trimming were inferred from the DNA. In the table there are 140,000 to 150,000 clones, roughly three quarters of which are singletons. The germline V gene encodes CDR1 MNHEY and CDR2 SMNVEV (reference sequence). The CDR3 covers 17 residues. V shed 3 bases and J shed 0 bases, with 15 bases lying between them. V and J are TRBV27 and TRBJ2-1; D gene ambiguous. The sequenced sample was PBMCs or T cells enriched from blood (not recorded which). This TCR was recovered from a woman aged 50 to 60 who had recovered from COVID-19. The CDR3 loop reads CASSLLPSASSYNEQFF. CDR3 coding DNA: TGTGCCAGCAGTTTGTTACCGTCTGCTAGCTCCTACAATGAGCAGTTCTTC.